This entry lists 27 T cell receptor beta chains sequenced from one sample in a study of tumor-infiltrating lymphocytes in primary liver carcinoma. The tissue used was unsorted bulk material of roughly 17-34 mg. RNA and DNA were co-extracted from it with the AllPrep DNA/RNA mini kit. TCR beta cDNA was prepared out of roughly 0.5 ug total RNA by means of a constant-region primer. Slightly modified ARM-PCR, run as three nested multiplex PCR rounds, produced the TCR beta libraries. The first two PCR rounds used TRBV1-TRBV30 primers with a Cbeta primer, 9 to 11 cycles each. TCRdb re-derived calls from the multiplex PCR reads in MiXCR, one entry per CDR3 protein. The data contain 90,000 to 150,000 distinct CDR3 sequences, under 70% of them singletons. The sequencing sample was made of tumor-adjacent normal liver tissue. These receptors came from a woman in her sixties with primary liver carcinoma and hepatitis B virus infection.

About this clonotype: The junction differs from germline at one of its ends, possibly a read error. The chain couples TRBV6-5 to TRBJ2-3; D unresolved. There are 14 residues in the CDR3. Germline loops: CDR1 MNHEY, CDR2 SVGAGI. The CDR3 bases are TGTACCAGCATCACATTATCGAGGTCAGATACGCAGTATTTT. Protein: CTSITLSRSDTQYF.

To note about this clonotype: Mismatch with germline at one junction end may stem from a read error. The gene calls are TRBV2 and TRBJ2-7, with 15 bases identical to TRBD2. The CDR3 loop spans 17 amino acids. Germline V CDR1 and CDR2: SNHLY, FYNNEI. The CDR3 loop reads CASSPGLAGGPLYEQCF. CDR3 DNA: TGTGCCAGCAGCCCCGGACTAGCGGGAGGGCCTTTGTACGAGCAGTGCTTC.

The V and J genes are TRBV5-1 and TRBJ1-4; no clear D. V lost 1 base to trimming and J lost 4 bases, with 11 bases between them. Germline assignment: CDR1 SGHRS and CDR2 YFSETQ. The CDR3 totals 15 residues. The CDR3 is CASSLRGSRNEKLFF. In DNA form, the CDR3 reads TGCGCCAGCAGCTTGAGAGGGTCGCGTAATGAAAAACTGTTTTTT. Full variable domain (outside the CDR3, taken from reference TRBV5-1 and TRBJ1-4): KAGVTQTPRYLIKTRGQQVTLSCSPISGHRSVSWYQQTPGQGLQFLFEYFSETQRNKGNFPGRFSGRQFSNSRSEMNVSTLELGDSALYLCASSLRGSRNEKLFFGSGTQLSVL.

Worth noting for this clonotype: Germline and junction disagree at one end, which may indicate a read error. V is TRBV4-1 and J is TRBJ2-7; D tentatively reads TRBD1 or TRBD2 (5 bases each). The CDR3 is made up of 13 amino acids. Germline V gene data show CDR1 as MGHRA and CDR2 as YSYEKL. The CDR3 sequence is CTSGQLRELEQYF. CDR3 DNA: TGCACCAGCGGCCAGCTCAGGGAGCTCGAGCAGTACTTC.

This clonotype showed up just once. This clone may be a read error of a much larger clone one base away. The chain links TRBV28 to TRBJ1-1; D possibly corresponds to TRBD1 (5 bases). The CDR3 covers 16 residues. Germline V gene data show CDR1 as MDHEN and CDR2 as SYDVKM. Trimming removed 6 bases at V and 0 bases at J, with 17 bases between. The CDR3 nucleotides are TGTGCCAGCAGGCCCGGGGCAGCCTTTTTGAACACTGAAGCTTTCTTT. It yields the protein CASRPGAAFLNTEAFF.

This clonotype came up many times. The CDR3 protein is CASSLLGGRQPQHF. CDR3 nucleotides: TGTGCCAGCAGTTTATTGGGGGGCAGGCAGCCCCAGCATTTT. V usage is TRBV28 and J usage is TRBJ1-5; D may be TRBD1 (6 bases). The V end lost 1 base, the J end lost 7 bases, and 11 bases lay between the germline ends. This CDR3 is 14 amino acids long. CDR1 is MDHEN and CDR2 is SYDVKM in the germline V gene. The full variable domain, rest sourced from reference TRBV28 and TRBJ1-5, is DVKVTQSSRYLVKRTGEKVFLECVQDMDHENMFWYRQDPGLGLRLIYFSYDVKMKEKGDIPEGYSVSREKKERFSLILESASTNQTSMYLCASSLLGGRQPQHFGDGTRLSIL.

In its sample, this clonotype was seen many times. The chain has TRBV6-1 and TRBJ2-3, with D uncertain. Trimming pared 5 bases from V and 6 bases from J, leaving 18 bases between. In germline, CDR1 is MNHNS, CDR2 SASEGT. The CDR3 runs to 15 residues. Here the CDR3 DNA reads TGTGCCAGCAGTCCGTGGTCCAGACCGGAGGATACGCAGTATTTT. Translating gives CASSPWSRPEDTQYF.

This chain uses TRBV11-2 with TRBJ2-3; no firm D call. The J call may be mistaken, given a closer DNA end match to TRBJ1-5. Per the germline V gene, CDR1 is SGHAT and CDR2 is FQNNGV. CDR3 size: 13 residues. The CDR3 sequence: CASSLLLRDTQHF. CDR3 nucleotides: TGTGCCAGCAGCTTACTTTTAAGAGATACGCAGCATTTT.

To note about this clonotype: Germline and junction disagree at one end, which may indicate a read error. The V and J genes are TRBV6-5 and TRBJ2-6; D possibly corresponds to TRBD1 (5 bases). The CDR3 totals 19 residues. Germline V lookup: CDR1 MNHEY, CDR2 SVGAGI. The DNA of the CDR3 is TGTGCCAGCAGTTACCGGACATGGGCCCGGTACTCTGAGGCCAACGTCCTGACTTTC. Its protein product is CASSYRTWARYSEANVLTF.

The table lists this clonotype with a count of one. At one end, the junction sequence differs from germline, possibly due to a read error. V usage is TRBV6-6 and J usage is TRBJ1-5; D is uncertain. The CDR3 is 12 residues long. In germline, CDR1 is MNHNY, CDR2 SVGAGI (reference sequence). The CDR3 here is CASSSGDQPQYF. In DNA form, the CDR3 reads TGTGCCAGCAGTTCCGGAGATCAGCCCCAATATTTT.

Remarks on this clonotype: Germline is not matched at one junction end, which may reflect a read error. The CDR3 reads CACSLVRGANVLTF. DNA for the CDR3: TGTGCCTGCAGTTTAGTGAGGGGGGCCAACGTCCTGACCTTC. The V gene is TRBV7-9, the J gene TRBJ2-6; D may match TRBD1 or TRBD2 (6 bases each). The CDR3 spans 14 residues. Germline V gene data show CDR1 as SEHNR and CDR2 as FQNEAQ (reference sequence).

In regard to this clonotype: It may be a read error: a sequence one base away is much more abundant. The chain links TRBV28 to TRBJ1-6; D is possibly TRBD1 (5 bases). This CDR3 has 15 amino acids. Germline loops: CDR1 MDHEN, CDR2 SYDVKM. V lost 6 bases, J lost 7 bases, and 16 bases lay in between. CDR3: CASSLPTGPNSPLHF. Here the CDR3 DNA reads TGTGCCAGCAGCCTGCCCACGGGACCAAATTCACCCCTCCACTTT.

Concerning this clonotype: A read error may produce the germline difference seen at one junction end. CDR3 residues: CASNLDGVEDTQYF. The CDR3 DNA follows: TGTGCCAGCAACTTAGATGGAGTGGAGGATACGCAGTATTTT. The chain uses TRBV7-8 and TRBJ2-3; D is uncertain. This CDR3 is built from 14 residues. Germline CDR1 is SGHVS and CDR2 is FQNEAQ.

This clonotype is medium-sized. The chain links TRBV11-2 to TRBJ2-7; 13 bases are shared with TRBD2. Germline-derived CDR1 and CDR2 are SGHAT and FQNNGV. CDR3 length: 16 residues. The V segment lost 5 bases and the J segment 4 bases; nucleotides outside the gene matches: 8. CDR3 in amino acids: CASSPGLAGASYEQYF. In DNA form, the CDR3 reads TGTGCCAGCAGCCCAGGACTAGCGGGAGCGAGTTACGAGCAGTACTTC.

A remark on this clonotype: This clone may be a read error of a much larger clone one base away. The CDR3, as DNA: TGTGCCAGCAAGTACTGGGACAGGGACTCCTACGAGCAGTACTTC. This codes for CASKYWDRDSYEQYF. The chain recombines TRBV28 with TRBJ2-7; 9 bases fit TRBD1. This CDR3 has 15 residues. Trimming at V came to 7 bases and at J to 0 bases, leaving 7 bases not matched to a gene. Germline V gene sequence: CDR1 MDHEN, CDR2 SYDVKM.

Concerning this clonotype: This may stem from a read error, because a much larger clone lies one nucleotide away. CDR3 coding DNA: TGTGCCATCAGTGAGTCGGTGGGGGGGTACGGGCAGTACTTC. It translates to CAISESVGGYGQYF. The V call is TRBV10-3, the J call TRBJ2-7; 7 nucleotides agree with TRBD2. The CDR3 totals 14 residues. CDR1 is ENHRY and CDR2 is SYGVKD in the germline V gene.

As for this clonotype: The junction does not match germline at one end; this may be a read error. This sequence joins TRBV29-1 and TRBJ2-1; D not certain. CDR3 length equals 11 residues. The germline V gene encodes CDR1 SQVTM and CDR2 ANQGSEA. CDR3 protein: CSVALGVDQLF. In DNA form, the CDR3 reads TGCAGCGTTGCGCTAGGTGTTGATCAGTTATTC.

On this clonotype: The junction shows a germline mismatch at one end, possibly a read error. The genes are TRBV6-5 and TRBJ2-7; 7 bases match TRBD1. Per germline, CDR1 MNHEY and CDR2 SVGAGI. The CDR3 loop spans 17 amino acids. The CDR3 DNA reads TGTGCCAGCAGTCCCGACCCTTACAGGGGCGTCCTCCACGACCAGTACTTC. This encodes CASSPDPYRGVLHDQYF.

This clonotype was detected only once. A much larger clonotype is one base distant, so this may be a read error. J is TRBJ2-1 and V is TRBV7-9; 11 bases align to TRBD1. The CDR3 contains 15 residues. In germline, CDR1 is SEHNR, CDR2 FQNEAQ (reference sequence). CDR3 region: CANSQDRGREDEQFF. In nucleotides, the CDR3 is TGTGCCAACAGCCAGGACAGGGGGCGCGAGGATGAGCAGTTCTTC.

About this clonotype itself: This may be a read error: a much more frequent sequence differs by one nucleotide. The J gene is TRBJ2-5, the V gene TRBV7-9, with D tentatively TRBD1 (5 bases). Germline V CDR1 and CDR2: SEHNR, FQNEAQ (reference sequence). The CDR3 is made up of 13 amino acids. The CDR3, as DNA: TGTGTCAGCAACCCGACAGAGCAAGAGACCCAGTACTTC. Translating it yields CVSNPTEQETQYF.

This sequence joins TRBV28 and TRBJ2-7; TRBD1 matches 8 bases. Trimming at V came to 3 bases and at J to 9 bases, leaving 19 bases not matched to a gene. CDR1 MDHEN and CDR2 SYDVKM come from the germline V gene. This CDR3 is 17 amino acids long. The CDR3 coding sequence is TGTGCCAGCAGTTTCACGACAGGGGCCTGGGCAATTAGGGGGCAGTACGTC. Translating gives CASSFTTGAWAIRGQYV.

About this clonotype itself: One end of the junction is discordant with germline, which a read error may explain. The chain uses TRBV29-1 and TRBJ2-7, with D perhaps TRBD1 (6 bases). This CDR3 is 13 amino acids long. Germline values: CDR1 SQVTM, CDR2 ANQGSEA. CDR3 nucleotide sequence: TGCAGCTTACCTGAGGGGGTCAGCTACGAACAGTACTTC. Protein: CSLPEGVSYEQYF.

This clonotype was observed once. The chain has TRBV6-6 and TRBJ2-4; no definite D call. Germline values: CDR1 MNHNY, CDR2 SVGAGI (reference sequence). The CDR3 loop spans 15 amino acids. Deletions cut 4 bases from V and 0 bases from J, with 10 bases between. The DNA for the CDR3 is TGTGCCAGCAGTTGCAGCCATTTAGCCAAAAACATTCAGTACTTC. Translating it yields CASSCSHLAKNIQYF.

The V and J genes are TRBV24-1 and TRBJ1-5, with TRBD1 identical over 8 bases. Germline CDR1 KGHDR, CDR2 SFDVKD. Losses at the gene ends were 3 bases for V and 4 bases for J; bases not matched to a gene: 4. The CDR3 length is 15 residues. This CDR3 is CATSDSGQGNQPQHF. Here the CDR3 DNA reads TGTGCCACCAGTGATAGCGGACAGGGAAATCAGCCCCAGCATTTT.

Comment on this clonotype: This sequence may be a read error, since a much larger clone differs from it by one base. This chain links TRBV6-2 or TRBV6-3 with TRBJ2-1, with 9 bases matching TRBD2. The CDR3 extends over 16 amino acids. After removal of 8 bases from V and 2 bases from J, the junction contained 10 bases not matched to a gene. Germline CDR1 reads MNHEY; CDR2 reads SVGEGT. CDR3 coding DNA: TGTGCCAGCTGTCGGTTAGCGGGAGTGGCCTACAATGAGCAGTTCTTC. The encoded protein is CASCRLAGVAYNEQFF.

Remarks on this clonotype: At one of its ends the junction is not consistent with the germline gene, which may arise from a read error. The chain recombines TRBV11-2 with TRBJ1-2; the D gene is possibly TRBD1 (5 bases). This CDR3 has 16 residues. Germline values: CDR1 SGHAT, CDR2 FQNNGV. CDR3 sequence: CASSLENRPTRYDYTF. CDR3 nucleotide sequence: TGTGCCAGTAGCTTAGAAAACAGGCCCACGCGATATGACTACACCTTC.

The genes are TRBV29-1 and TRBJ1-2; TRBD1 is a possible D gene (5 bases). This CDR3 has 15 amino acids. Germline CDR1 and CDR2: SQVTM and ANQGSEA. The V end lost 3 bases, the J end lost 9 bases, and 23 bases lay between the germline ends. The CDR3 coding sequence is TGCAGCGTTGATCGTGGGGCAGTAGGGGCCGGCCGCTACACCTTC. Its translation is CSVDRGAVGAGRYTF.